This T cell receptor beta chain was sequenced for a study of blood T cell repertoires in COVID-19. Turning to the study itself: Samples of COVID-19 (acute and convalescent) were obtained from the United States, Italy and Spain. PBMCs, B-cell-depleted T cells, or T cells were the source of the cDNA or gDNA that made up the material.

CDR1 is SGHKS, CDR2 YYEKEE, per germline (reference sequence). V was trimmed by 5 bases and J by 0 bases, leaving 11 bases between them. The CDR3 has 15 residues. The Seattle site enrolled patients during active infection and followed them longitudinally. Per the authors' pipeline: Amplification from reference gene primers served as the basis for estimated nucleated cell counts. Here immunoSEQ multiplex PCR was the method, and the copy in TCRdb shows in-frame clones only, minus some. The DNA gave D and trimming, while V, J and clone size come from that table. The data show a few hundred thousand clones, nearly 90% seen once. This clone was counted a few times.

Sequenced material: peripheral blood. The chain links TRBV5-5 to TRBJ1-4; a possible D gene is TRBD1 (5 bases). This clonotype originated in a woman aged 60-70 years with COVID-19, enrolled during active disease. The CDR3 protein is CASSPGGATNEKLFF. The DNA of the CDR3 is TGTGCCAGCAGTCCCGGAGGGGCAACTAATGAAAAACTGTTTTTT.